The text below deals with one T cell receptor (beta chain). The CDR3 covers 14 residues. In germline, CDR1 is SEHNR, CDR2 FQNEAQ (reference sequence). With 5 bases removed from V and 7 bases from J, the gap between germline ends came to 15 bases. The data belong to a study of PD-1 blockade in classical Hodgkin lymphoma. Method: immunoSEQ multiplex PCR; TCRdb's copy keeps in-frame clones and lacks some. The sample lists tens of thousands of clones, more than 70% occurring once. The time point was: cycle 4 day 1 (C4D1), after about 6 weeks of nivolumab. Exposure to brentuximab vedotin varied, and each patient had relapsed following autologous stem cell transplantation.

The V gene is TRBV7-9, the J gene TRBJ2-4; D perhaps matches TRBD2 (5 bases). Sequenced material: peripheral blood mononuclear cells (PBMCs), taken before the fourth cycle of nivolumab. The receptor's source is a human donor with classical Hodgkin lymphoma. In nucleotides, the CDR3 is TGTGCCAGCAGCAACACCAGAGGGTCGAACATTCAGTACTTC. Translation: CASSNTRGSNIQYF.